This TCR beta chain is drawn from a study of Ad26.COV2.S vaccination and SARS-CoV-2 variants. The overall study: Participant was drawn from the COV1001 Ad26.COV2.S trial arm.

Data came from immunoSEQ multiplex PCR; TCRdb stores just in-frame clones and leaves some out. The sample yields roughly 400,000 clones, approximately 92% seen once. Treatment defined: about 20 received Ad26.COV2.S at low or high dose, single or two shots; about 5 received placebo; per-sample allocation not given. Each sample was drawn 63 days after the first injection (of vaccine or placebo). Trimming removed 4 bases at V and 5 bases at J, with 17 bases between. There are 15 residues in the CDR3. The germline V gene has CDR1 LGHNA and CDR2 YSLEER. This clone appeared a single time. The chain carries TRBV4-3 and TRBJ1-1; D gene ambiguous. The receptor comes from a person aged 18 to 59 who received the Ad26.COV2.S COVID-19 vaccine or a placebo. The material was peripheral blood, obtained in a trial of Ad26.COV2.S vaccine versus placebo. The CDR3 loop is CASSLSTGERTEAFF. The CDR3 DNA reads as TGCGCCAGCAGCCTATCTACCGGGGAAAGGACTGAAGCTTTCTTT.